This TCR beta chain was sequenced during a study of blood T cell repertoires in COVID-19. As for the study in general: From the United States, Italy and Spain came samples of acute and convalescent COVID-19. The analysed material was cDNA or gDNA that came from T cells, B-cell-depleted T cells, or PBMCs.

The CDR3 has 11 amino acids. Germline CDR1 and CDR2: SQVTM and ANQGSEA. V lost 4 bases to trimming and J lost 11 bases, with 14 bases between them. The authors' processing: Amplification of reference gene primers was used by the study to estimate nucleated cell counts. Sequencing was performed with immunoSEQ multiplex PCR; in TCRdb, only in-frame clones are kept and a portion is missing. The V and J calls and clone size are taken from that table; D and trimming were inferred from the DNA. The table lists under 150,000 clones, more than 90% of them singletons. The chain recombines TRBV29-1 with TRBJ1-1; D gene uncertain. Material for sequencing was peripheral blood. The TCR originated in a middle-aged man with active COVID-19. CDR3 in amino acids: CSVGPLQKAFF. CDR3 in DNA: TGCAGCGTTGGTCCCCTCCAGAAGGCTTTCTTT.